The clone carrying this T cell receptor (beta chain) was recorded at least ten times. The target antigen is unknown. This sample was taken from a study of early T cells in non-severe SARS-CoV-2 infection. Study as a whole: With bulk RNA from unsorted whole blood as input, sequencing yielded unpaired chains. Study-wide findings and caveats: Matching with VDJdb favored anti-spike CD8 responses (missing private and CD4 specificities).

Attachment of unique molecular identifiers to individual cDNA molecules was performed. TCRdb reprocessed the 5' RACE reads via MiXCR and lists one record per CDR3 protein. The table has roughly 53,000 distinct CDR3 sequences, about 10% seen once. V lost 3 bases to trimming and J lost 8 bases, with 19 bases between them. The germline gives CDR1 LGHNA, CDR2 YNFKEQ. The CDR3 covers 15 residues. The gene calls are TRBV4-2 and TRBJ1-2; D is perhaps TRBD1 (6 bases). The sequencing input was whole blood. The receptor's source is an adult who was a healthcare worker with PCR-confirmed SARS-CoV-2 infection or an uninfected control (not recorded which). CDR3 amino acids: CASSHPGAGARGYTF. CDR3 nucleotide sequence: TGTGCCAGCAGCCACCCCGGTGCAGGGGCGCGCGGCTACACCTTC.